This entry concerns a single T cell receptor beta chain. Its antigen is not identified. This sample was included in a study of CD8+ T cells in alopecia areata. Study background: Patients in the treated group were given tofacitinib by mouth, 5 to 10 mg twice a day.

The study, taken as a whole, reports: Sharing of TCR sequences between patients (possibly for HLA-related reasons) was less clear than in mice. Tofacitinib yielded significantly lower scalp clonality and fewer expanded CD8+ clones among the top 100. Whether baseline CD8+ expansion is linked to response remains uncertain, given a single nonresponder.

After isolation, RNA underwent reverse transcription to generate cDNA as the sequencing template. Method: immunoSEQ multiplex PCR; TCRdb's copy keeps in-frame clones and lacks some. The data hold tens of thousands of clones, with over 25% observed a single time. Documented treatment: oral pan-JAK inhibitor, 5-10 mg twice daily. With V trimmed by 6 bases and J by 2 bases, 4 bases remained unmatched. The length of the CDR3 is 14 residues. The germline gives CDR1 MNHNS, CDR2 SASEGT. Sequencing was performed on CD8+ T cells sorted from blood, taken at week 4, from a patient treated with tofacitinib. The sequence was collected from a human donor with alopecia areata. The V gene is TRBV6-1, the J gene TRBJ1-5, with 7 bases aligning to TRBD1. This CDR3 reads CASRRTGRNQPQHF. The CDR3 DNA follows: TGTGCCAGCAGGAGGACAGGCCGCAATCAGCCCCAGCATTTT.